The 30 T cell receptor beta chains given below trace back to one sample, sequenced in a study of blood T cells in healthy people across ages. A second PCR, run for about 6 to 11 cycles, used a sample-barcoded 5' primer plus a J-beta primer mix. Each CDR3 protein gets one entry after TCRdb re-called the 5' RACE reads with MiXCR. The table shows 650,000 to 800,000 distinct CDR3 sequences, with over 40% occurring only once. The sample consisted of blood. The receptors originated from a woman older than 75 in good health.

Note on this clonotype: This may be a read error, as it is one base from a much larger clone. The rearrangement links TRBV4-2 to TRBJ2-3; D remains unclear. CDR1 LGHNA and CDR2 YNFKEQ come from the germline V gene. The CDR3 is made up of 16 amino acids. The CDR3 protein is CASSQGPNSLTATQYF. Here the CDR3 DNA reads TGTGCCAGCAGCCAAGGGCCCAACTCACTCACAGCTACGCAGTATTTT.

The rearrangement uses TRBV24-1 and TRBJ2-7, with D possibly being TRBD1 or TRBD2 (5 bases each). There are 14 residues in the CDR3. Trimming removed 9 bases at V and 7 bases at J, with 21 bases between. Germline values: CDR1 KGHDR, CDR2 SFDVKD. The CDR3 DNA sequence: TGTGCCACCGCTACGGCCTGGGACGGTCAAGAGCAGTACTTC. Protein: CATATAWDGQEQYF.

CDR3 residues: CSVETDPFEAQYF. The DNA of the CDR3 is TGCAGCGTTGAAACAGACCCGTTTGAGGCCCAGTACTTC. The chain has TRBV29-1 and TRBJ2-5, with D unresolved. With 2 bases removed from V and 9 bases from J, the gap between germline ends came to 16 bases. The germline V gene has CDR1 SQVTM and CDR2 ANQGSEA. The CDR3 is 13 residues long.

This CDR3 is CASSEQAGGYNEQFF. CDR3 in DNA: TGTGCCAGCAGTGAACAAGCGGGGGGCTACAATGAGCAGTTCTTC. This chain links TRBV25-1 with TRBJ2-1; 9 bases are shared with TRBD2. This CDR3 spans 15 amino acids. With V trimmed by 2 bases and J by 3 bases, 2 bases remained unmatched. Germline V gene sequence: CDR1 MGHDK, CDR2 SYGVNS.

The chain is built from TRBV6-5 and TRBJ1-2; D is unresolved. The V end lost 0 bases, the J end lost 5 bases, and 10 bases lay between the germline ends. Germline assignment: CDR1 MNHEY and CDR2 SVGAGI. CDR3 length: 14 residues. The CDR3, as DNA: TGTGCCAGCAGTTACTCGGCAGGTCCTTATGGCTACACCTTC. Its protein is CASSYSAGPYGYTF.

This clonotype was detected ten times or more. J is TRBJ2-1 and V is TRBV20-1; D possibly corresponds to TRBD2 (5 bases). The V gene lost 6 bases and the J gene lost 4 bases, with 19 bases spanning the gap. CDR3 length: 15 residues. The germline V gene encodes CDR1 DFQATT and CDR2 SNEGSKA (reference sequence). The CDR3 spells CSALPLASLYNEQFF. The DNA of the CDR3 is TGCAGTGCCCTTCCTCTAGCTTCCCTTTACAATGAGCAGTTCTTC.

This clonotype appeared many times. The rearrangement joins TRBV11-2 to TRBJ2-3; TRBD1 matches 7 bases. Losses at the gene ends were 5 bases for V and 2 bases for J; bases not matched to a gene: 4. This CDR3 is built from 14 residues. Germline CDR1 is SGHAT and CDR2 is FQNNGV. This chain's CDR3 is CASSPQGLTDTQYF. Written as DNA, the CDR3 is TGTGCCAGCAGCCCACAGGGGCTCACAGATACGCAGTATTTT.

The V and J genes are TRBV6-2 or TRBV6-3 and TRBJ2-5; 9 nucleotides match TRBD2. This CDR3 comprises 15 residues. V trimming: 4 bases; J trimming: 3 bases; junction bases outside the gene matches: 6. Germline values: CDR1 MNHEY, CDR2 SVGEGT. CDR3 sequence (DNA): TGTGCCAGCAGTTCGGTGGCTAGCGGGGAAGAGACCCAGTACTTC. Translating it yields CASSSVASGEETQYF.

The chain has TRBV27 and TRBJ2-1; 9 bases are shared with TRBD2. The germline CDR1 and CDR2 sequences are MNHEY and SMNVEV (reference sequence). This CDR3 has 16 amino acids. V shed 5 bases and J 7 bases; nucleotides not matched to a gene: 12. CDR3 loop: CASSPRLAGGGNEQFF. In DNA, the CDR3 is TGTGCCAGCAGTCCTCGCCTCGCGGGAGGGGGGAATGAGCAGTTCTTC.

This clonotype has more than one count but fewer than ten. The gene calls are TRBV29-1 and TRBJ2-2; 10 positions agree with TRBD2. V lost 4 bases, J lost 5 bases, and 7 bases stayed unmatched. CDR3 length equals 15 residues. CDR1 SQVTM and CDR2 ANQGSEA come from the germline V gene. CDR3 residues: CSVGGTSVGTGELFF. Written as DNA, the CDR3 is TGCAGCGTTGGAGGGACTAGCGTAGGAACCGGGGAGCTGTTTTTT.

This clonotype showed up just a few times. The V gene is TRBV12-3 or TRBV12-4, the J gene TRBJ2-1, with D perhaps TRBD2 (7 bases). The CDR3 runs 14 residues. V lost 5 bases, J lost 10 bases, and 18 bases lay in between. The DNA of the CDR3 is TGTGCCAGCAGTCCCGGGACATGGCGGGGGGAGCAGTTCTTC. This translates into CASSPGTWRGEQFF.

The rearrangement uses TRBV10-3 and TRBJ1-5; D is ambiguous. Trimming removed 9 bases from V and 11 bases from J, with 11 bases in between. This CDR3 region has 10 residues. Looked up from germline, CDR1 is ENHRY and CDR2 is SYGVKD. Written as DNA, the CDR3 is TGTGCCATGCCTGGGGAGTCCCAGCATTTT. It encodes CAMPGESQHF.

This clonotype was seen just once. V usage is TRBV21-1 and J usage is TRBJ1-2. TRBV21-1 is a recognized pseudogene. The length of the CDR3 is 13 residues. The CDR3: CASGRGGSYGYTF. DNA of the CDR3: TGTGCCAGCGGCCGGGGGGGAAGCTATGGCTACACCTTC.

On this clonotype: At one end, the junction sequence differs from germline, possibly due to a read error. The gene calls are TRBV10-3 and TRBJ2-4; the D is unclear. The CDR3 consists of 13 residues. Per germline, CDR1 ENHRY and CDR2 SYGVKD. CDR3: CAIRESGPQEQYF. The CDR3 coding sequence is TGTGCCATCAGGGAGTCAGGCCCTCAAGAGCAGTACTTC.

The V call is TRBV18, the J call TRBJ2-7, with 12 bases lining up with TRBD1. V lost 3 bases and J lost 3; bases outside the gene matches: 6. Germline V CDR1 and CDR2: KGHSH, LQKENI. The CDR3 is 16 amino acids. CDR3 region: CASSPRDRGQIYEQYF. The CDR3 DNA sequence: TGTGCCAGCTCACCCCGGGACAGGGGGCAAATCTACGAGCAGTACTTC.

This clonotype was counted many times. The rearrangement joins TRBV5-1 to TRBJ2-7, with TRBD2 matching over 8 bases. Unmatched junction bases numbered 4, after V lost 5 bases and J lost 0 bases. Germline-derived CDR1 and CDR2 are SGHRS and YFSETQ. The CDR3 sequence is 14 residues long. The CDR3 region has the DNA TGCGCCAGCAGTGCCAGCGGGAGCTCCTACGAGCAGTACTTC. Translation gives CASSASGSSYEQYF. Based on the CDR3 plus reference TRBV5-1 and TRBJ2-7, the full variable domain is KAGVTQTPRYLIKTRGQQVTLSCSPISGHRSVSWYQQTPGQGLQFLFEYFSETQRNKGNFPGRFSGRQFSNSRSEMNVSTLELGDSALYLCASSASGSSYEQYFGPGTRLTVT.

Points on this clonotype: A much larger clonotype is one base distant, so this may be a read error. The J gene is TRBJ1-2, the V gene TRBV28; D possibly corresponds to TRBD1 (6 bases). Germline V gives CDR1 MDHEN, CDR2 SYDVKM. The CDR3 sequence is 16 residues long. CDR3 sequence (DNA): TGTGCCTGCAGTTTGGAGGGGGGGCTTTCTAACTATGGCTACACCTTC. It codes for CACSLEGGLSNYGYTF.

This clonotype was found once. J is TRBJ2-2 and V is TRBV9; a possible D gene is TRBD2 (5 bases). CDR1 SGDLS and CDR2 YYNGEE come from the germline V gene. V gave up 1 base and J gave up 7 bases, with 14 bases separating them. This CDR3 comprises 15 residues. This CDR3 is CASSVRAEGYGELFF. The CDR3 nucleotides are TGTGCCAGCAGCGTAAGAGCCGAGGGTTACGGGGAGCTGTTTTTT.

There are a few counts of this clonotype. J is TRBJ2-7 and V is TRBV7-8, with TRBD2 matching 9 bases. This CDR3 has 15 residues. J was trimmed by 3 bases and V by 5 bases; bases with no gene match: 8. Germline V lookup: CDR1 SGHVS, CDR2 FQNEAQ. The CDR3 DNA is TGTGCCAGCAGCCTTAGCGGGGGAAAAGACTACGAGCAGTACTTC. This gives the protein CASSLSGGKDYEQYF.

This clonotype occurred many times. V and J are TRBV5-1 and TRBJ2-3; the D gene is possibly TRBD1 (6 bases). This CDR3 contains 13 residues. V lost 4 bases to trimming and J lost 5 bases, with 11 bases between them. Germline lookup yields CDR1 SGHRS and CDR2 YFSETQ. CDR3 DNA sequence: TGCGCCAGCAGCCCGACAGGAGGAGATACGCAGTATTTT. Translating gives CASSPTGGDTQYF.

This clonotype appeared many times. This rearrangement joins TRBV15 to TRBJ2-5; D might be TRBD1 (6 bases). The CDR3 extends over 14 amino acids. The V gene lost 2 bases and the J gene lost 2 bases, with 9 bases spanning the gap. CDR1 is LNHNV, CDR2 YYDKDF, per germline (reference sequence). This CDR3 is CATSRITGQETQYF. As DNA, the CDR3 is TGTGCCACCAGCAGAATAACAGGGCAAGAGACCCAGTACTTC.

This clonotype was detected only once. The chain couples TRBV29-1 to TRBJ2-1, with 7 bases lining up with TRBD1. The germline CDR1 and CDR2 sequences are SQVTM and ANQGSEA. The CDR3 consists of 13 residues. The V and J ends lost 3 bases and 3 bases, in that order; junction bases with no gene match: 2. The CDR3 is CSVEGQNYNEQFF. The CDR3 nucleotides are TGCAGCGTTGAGGGACAGAACTACAATGAGCAGTTCTTC.

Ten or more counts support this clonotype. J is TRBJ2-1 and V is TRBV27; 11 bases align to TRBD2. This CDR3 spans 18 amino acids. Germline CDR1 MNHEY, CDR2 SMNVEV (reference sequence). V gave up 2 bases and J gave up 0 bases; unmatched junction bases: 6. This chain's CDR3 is CASSLLAGGRSSYNEQFF. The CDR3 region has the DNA TGTGCCAGCAGTTTACTAGCGGGGGGTCGGAGCTCCTACAATGAGCAGTTCTTC.

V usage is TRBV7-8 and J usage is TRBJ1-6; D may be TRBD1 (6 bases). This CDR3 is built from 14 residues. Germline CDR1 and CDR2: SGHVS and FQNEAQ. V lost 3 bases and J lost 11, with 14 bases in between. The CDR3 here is CASSFGTLVPPLHF. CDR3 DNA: TGTGCCAGCAGCTTCGGGACATTAGTCCCACCCCTCCACTTT.

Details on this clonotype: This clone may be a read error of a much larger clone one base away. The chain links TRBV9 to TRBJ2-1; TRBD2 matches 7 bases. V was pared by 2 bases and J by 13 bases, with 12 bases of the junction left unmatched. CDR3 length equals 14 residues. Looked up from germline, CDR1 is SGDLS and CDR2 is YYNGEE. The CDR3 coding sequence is TGTGCCAGCAGCGTTGGGGGGGTTGCAGAGACCCAGTTCTTC. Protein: CASSVGGVAETQFF.

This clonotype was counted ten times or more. The DNA of the CDR3 is TGCGCCAGTACACCCCAAAGCCCGGCAGATACGCAGTATTTT. Protein product: CASTPQSPADTQYF. The chain links TRBV5-1 to TRBJ2-3; D unresolved. The CDR3 loop spans 14 amino acids. With 8 bases removed from V and 4 bases from J, the gap between germline ends came to 17 bases. CDR1 is SGHRS, CDR2 YFSETQ, per germline.

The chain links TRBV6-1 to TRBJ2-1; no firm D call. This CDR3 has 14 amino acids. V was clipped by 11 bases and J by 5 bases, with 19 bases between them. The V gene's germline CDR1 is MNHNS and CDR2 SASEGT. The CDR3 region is CACLDDLGDNEQFF. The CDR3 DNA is TGTGCCTGTTTAGACGACTTAGGAGACAATGAGCAGTTCTTC.

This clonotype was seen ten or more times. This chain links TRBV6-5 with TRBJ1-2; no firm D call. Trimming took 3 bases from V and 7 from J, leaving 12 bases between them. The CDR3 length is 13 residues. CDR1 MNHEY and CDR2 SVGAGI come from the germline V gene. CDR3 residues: CASSYGLLSGYTF. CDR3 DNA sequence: TGTGCCAGCAGTTATGGCCTTTTGAGTGGCTACACCTTC.

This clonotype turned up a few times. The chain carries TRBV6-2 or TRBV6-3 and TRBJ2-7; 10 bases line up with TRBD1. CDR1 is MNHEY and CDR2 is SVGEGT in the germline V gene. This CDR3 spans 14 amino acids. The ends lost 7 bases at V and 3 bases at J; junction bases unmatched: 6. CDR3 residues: CASNGQGDRYEQYF. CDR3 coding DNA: TGTGCCAGCAACGGACAGGGGGACCGCTACGAGCAGTACTTC.

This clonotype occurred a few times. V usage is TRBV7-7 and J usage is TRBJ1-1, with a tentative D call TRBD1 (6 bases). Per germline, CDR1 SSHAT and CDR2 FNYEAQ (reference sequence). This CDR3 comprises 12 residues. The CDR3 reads CGFRGANTEAFF. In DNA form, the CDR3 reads TGTGGGTTCAGGGGTGCAAACACTGAAGCTTTCTTT.